This T cell receptor (beta chain) was identified during a study of cytomegalovirus exposure and HLA in healthy donors. Primers included in the PCR were 60 Vbeta and 13 Jbeta primers. This table comes from immunoSEQ multiplex PCR, and its TCRdb copy is limited to in-frame clones, with some not included. The sample lists some 140,000 clones, around four fifths seen once, with more than 4.5% in the top ten. The CDR3 covers 14 residues. The germline gives CDR1 WSHSY, CDR2 SAAADI. The J segment lost 8 bases and the V segment lost 8 bases, leaving 8 bases of the junction unmatched. The source of this sequence is a man younger than 45 in good health. V is TRBV10-2 and J is TRBJ2-1; 11 nucleotides match TRBD2. Sequences were obtained from PBMCs. DNA of the CDR3: TGCGCCAGCTCAACTAGCGGGAGTACGGATGAGCAGTTCTTC. The encoded protein is CASSTSGSTDEQFF.